This TCR beta chain was profiled in a study of cytomegalovirus exposure and HLA in healthy donors. Study background: Among about 200 million T cells, an earlier analysis found roughly 100 million unique TCR beta sequences. Study-level findings and limits: Prior analysis indicated that the majority of TCR beta V segments exhibited productivity approximately 87% or approximately 30% of the time. In a later analysis, TCR beta V- and J-gene trimming showed a link to a missense DCLRE1C variant.

Germline V CDR1 and CDR2: SNHLY, FYNNEI. The V and J ends lost 4 bases and 6 bases, in that order; junction bases with no gene match: 16. The CDR3 covers 18 residues. The PCR was carried out with 60 Vbeta primers and 13 Jbeta primers. Using immunoSEQ multiplex PCR, the repertoire was profiled, and TCRdb retains in-frame clones only, with some absent. This sample has under 250,000 clones, with about 80% found just once. As for this clone: Its antigen is not identified.

The sequence derives from a man aged 18 to 29 in good health and CMV-seronegative. The specimen was PBMCs. This rearrangement joins TRBV2 to TRBJ2-3; TRBD2 matches at 10 bases. The CDR3 spells CASSGAASSGSPGDTQYF. The CDR3 DNA is TGTGCCAGCAGTGGTGCCGCCTCTAGCGGGAGCCCAGGGGATACGCAGTATTTT.